One sample yielded the 10 T cell receptor beta chains listed below, sequenced in a study of shared clonotypes between healthy human individuals. Repertoires were generated with immunoSEQ multiplex PCR, while TCRdb's copy carries only in-frame clones and drops some. This sample yields 2 million or so clones, of which roughly 94% are seen a single time; 0.1% to 0.15% belongs to the top ten. The specimen was naive CD4+ T cells sorted from blood. Noted subset: CD45RA+ positively selected. The receptors originated from a man younger than 35 in good health.

V and J are TRBV5-1 and TRBJ2-7; the match to TRBD1 covers 7 bases. Germline CDR1 and CDR2: SGHRS and YFSETQ. Germline trimming cut 1 base from V and 0 bases from J; bases unmatched to any gene: 13. The CDR3 sequence is 18 residues long. This chain's CDR3 is CASSLLSGLRDSSYEQYF. The CDR3 DNA is TGCGCCAGCAGCTTGTTATCCGGCCTCCGGGACAGCTCCTACGAGCAGTACTTC. Drawing the rest from reference TRBV5-1 and TRBJ2-7, the complete variable domain is KAGVTQTPRYLIKTRGQQVTLSCSPISGHRSVSWYQQTPGQGLQFLFEYFSETQRNKGNFPGRFSGRQFSNSRSEMNVSTLELGDSALYLCASSLLSGLRDSSYEQYFGPGTRLTVT.

The genes are TRBV19 and TRBJ1-5; 8 bases fit TRBD1. J gave up 7 bases and V 4 bases, and 15 bases lay outside the gene matches. The germline gives CDR1 LNHDA, CDR2 SQIVND (reference sequence). The CDR3 runs 17 residues. CDR3 coding DNA: TGTGCCAGTAGTAAGGATTGGGCAGGGGGCACTCAACAGCCCCAGCATTTT. It translates to CASSKDWAGGTQQPQHF.

This clone has a single count. This sequence joins TRBV5-1 and TRBJ1-2, with D tentatively TRBD1 (5 bases). V was cut by 4 bases and J by 0 bases, with 16 bases left in between. The CDR3 sequence is 16 residues long. Germline lookup yields CDR1 SGHRS and CDR2 YFSETQ. The CDR3 nucleotides read TGCGCCAGCAGCAAAGCAGACAGCACCGCTAACTATGGCTACACCTTC. This sequence encodes CASSKADSTANYGYTF.

In DNA form, the CDR3 reads TGTGCCAGCAGCTTAGTCGCGGGAGGCACAGATACGCAGTATTTT. It specifies CASSLVAGGTDTQYF. The chain recombines TRBV7-3 with TRBJ2-3; 7 bases are shared with TRBD2. Germline V gene sequence: CDR1 SGHTA, CDR2 FQGTGA. J gave up 1 base and V 2 bases, and 3 bases lay outside the gene matches. The CDR3 has 15 residues.

The rearrangement uses TRBV28 and TRBJ2-3; D uncertain. This CDR3 spans 12 amino acids. Trimming removed 7 bases from V and 0 bases from J, with 5 bases in between. Germline CDR1 reads MDHEN; CDR2 reads SYDVKM. The CDR3 DNA reads TGTGCCAGCACCCACAGCACAGATACGCAGTATTTT. Its translation is CASTHSTDTQYF.

The chain carries TRBV9 and TRBJ2-5; D may be TRBD1 (5 bases). Trimming left V 0 bases short and J 1 base short, with 10 bases between. The length of the CDR3 is 15 residues. The germline V gene encodes CDR1 SGDLS and CDR2 YYNGEE. As DNA, the CDR3 is TGTGCCAGCAGCGTAGATGGCAGGGTCCAAGAGACCCAGTACTTC. This codes for CASSVDGRVQETQYF.

This clone was seen a single time. Other nucleotide sequences in the sample specify the same CDR3. The V and J genes are TRBV5-1 and TRBJ1-2, with 7 bases fitting TRBD1. Germline V gene data show CDR1 as SGHRS and CDR2 as YFSETQ. The CDR3 contains 14 residues. The V and J ends lost 1 base and 1 base, in that order; junction bases with no gene match: 1. CDR3 sequence: CASSLTGDNYGYTF. CDR3 nucleotides: TGCGCCAGCAGCTTGACAGGGGATAACTATGGCTACACCTTC.

In this sample, this clone turned up once. This chain links TRBV2 with TRBJ2-2; D remains unclear. This CDR3 comprises 15 residues. V gave up 3 bases and J gave up 6 bases, with 14 bases separating them. CDR1 is SNHLY, CDR2 FYNNEI, per germline. CDR3 loop: CASSDFQMVAGELFF. CDR3 DNA sequence: TGTGCCAGCAGTGATTTCCAGATGGTAGCCGGGGAGCTGTTTTTT.

In its sample, this clone was seen once. The V call is TRBV29-1, the J call TRBJ1-1, with D maybe TRBD1 (6 bases). CDR1 and CDR2 from the germline V gene are SQVTM and ANQGSEA. V lost 5 bases and J 5 bases, leaving 12 bases between the germline ends. This CDR3 has 12 residues. The CDR3 is CSVLRGVTEAFF. CDR3 DNA sequence: TGCAGCGTTCTCAGGGGTGTGACTGAAGCTTTCTTT. Full variable domain (outside the CDR3, taken from reference TRBV29-1 and TRBJ1-1): SAVISQKPSRDICQRGTSLTIQCQVDSQVTMMFWYRQQPGQSLTLIATANQGSEATYESGFVIDKFPISRPNLTFSTLTVSNMSPEDSSIYLCSVLRGVTEAFFGQGTRLTVV.

This clone was detected once. The V gene is TRBV29-1, the J gene TRBJ1-1; D is ambiguous. Between the trimmed V and J ends, which lost 5 bases and 1 base, there was a span of 5 bases. From germline, CDR1 is SQVTM and CDR2 ANQGSEA. The CDR3 loop spans 11 amino acids. The CDR3 DNA sequence: TGCAGCGTTATGAAGAACACTGAAGCTTTCTTT. Protein product: CSVMKNTEAFF.